These T cell receptor beta chains were read from a single sample in a study of tumor-infiltrating lymphocytes in primary liver carcinoma. MiXCR, applied by TCRdb to the multiplex PCR reads, yields one record per CDR3 protein. The sample holds about 78,000 distinct CDR3 sequences; 71% are singletons and the top ten take roughly an eighth. Sequenced material: liver tumor tissue from sampling region 4. These receptors were taken from a woman aged 55-69 years with primary liver carcinoma and hepatitis B virus infection. Both conserved end residues are part of each CDR3.

v_call,j_call,cdr3_aa
TRBV28,TRBJ1-1,CASSYGGQGSTEAFF
TRBV2,TRBJ2-3,CASSERPRSTDTQYF
TRBV6-6,TRBJ2-2,CVRCSKGLAGTGELFF
TRBV6-6,TRBJ1-5,CASSSTLGVRSNQSQHF
TRBV6-5,TRBJ2-7,CASSYRTGGSYEQYF
TRBV11-3,TRBJ2-3,CASSLVSGSTDSQYF
TRBV11-3,TRBJ2-1,CASSLGRREWGVDEQSF
TRBV6-5,TRBJ1-1,CASSLGRGVGVTEAFF
TRBV11-2,TRBJ1-1,CASGDLNTEAFF
TRBV28,TRBJ2-7,CASARQGTYEQYF
TRBV5-1,TRBJ1-2,CANRSTGDYGYTF
TRBV18,TRBJ2-1,CASSSDRSNEQFF
TRBV11-2,TRBJ2-6,CAIQRPRPGANVLTF
TRBV20-1,TRBJ2-7,CSARPNSYEQYF
TRBV11-1,TRBJ1-2,CASSITGSYGYTF
TRBV4-1,TRBJ1-2,CASSQTVRQGASYGYTF
TRBV29-1,TRBJ2-5,CNVLPLVISQETQYF
TRBV24-1,TRBJ2-7,CVTTAAGTGAVEQYF
TRBV11-3,TRBJ2-1,CASNPRGSGNNEKFF
TRBV11-2,TRBJ2-4,CANSFAGPKNIQDF
TRBV11-2,TRBJ2-3,CASCLRRGNTRYF
TRBV6-1,TRBJ2-2,CASSRSRGVNTGELFF
TRBV20-1,TRBJ2-7,CSAGAGTSGSTDEQYF
TRBV11-2,TRBJ1-2,CASSLDSIRTLRYGYAF
TRBV11-3,TRBJ1-2,CASSLATVHDGYTF
TRBV7-9,TRBJ2-1,CASDSGSVPYNEQFF
TRBV14,TRBJ2-1,CASRQRQLNERFF
TRBV7-6,TRBJ2-1,CASNRAGTSGDNERFF
TRBV4-1,TRBJ2-7,CASSRDTEARLYEQYF
TRBV12-3/TRBV12-4,TRBJ1-2,CARSLGTGASYGYAF
TRBV4-1,TRBJ2-5,CASSPQGQGIETHYF
TRBV11-2,TRBJ2-2,CASSPPQGPTEGLFF
TRBV28,TRBJ1-5,CASRIGGFVNQPQHF
TRBV20-1,TRBJ1-5,CSARAAGEGDQPQHF
TRBV5-1,TRBJ1-3,CASSLAGGISSGNTIYF
TRBV30,TRBJ1-1,CAWMRKVQAQWGGEAFF
TRBV6-1,TRBJ2-1,CVISGIRDEQFF
TRBV30,TRBJ2-3,CAWSFEGFSSDTQYF
TRBV20-1,TRBJ2-3,CSAPPQGTGGSDTQYF
TRBV15,TRBJ2-1,CATSRGGSTYNEQFF
TRBV11-2,TRBJ2-2,CASSLETGLVTGELFF
TRBV30,TRBJ1-1,CAWLKRRTEAFF
TRBV11-2,TRBJ2-7,CASNPPSGASGQYF
TRBV6-5,TRBJ2-1,CAGSQTGTPYNEQLF
TRBV6-1,TRBJ2-1,CASRARDSYNEQFF
TRBV11-1,TRBJ2-1,CASSLGTDNEWFF
TRBV12-3/TRBV12-4,TRBJ2-5,CASSLAIHGQETQYF
TRBV12-3/TRBV12-4,TRBJ2-5,CASKEREIQYF
TRBV29-1,TRBJ2-5,CSVETGGAETQYF
TRBV6-5,TRBJ1-1,CASSYWAGAMDTEAFF
TRBV10-3,-,CVISTTNQPQYF
TRBV30,TRBJ1-5,CAWSATTGGTQPQHF
TRBV4-1,TRBJ2-3,CASTRTRDPDTRYF
TRBV5-1,TRBJ2-2,CASNAGNTGELFF
TRBV10-3,TRBJ2-3,CAIGGGTDTQYF
TRBV5-4,TRBJ2-3,CASNWRSGNTDMQYF
TRBV6-5,TRBJ1-1,CSSRPRGQKNTDAFF